The present T cell receptor (beta chain) was sequenced within a study of T-cell memory formation after mild COVID-19. Broader study findings: Unconfirmed was the SARS-CoV-2 specificity of second-wave clones that peaked on day 37. Balance between CD4 and CD8 was seen in clones contracting day 15 to 85, and a CD4+ lean was seen in later expanders.

One entry per CDR3 protein, called by TCRdb with MiXCR from the 5' RACE reads. This sample has 200,000 to 250,000 distinct CDR3 sequences, with about 9.2% found just once. This clonotype appeared a few times. Its cognate antigen is unknown. With 4 bases removed from V and 2 bases from J, the gap between germline ends came to 12 bases. CDR1 is KGHDR, CDR2 SFDVKD, per germline. This CDR3 contains 15 residues. The sequence was collected from a man aged 18 to 30 who had mild COVID-19 (a few samples of this study predate the infection). Cell type and time point are not known. The rearrangement uses TRBV24-1 and TRBJ2-3; D possibly corresponds to TRBD2 (5 bases). Sequenced: PBMCs or a T cell subset sorted from them (not recorded which). CDR3 DNA sequence: TGTGCCACCAGTGACCCGGGATTTCACACAGATACGCAGTATTTT. This gives the protein CATSDPGFHTDTQYF.